This TCR beta chain is drawn from a study of OX40 agonist ivuxolimab in advanced cancers. Clones were read by immunoSEQ multiplex PCR, and TCRdb kept only the in-frame ones, dropping some. The profile covers tens of thousands of clones, with around 90% appearing a single time and 13% to 15% taken by the ten largest. Germline assignment: CDR1 MNHEY and CDR2 SMNVEV (reference sequence). The CDR3 contains 14 residues. Trimming removed 6 bases at V and 2 bases at J, with 14 bases between. The source was CD4+ or CD8+ T cells sorted from blood, collected in a trial of the OX40 agonist ivuxolimab. V and J are TRBV27 and TRBJ2-7; TRBD2 is a possible D gene (6 bases). The clonotype originates from an adult with an advanced solid tumor such as melanoma, head and neck, liver or kidney cancer. The CDR3 sequence is CASSPAGIPYEQYF. The CDR3 bases are TGTGCCAGCAGCCCCGCGGGGATACCCTACGAGCAGTACTTC.